This TCR beta chain was captured by sequencing in a study of OX40 agonist ivuxolimab in advanced cancers. Germline CDR1 is SGHNT and CDR2 is YYREEE (reference sequence). With 4 bases clipped from V and 5 bases from J, the junction kept 7 bases outside the gene matches. This CDR3 is 14 amino acids long. Concerning this clone: What it binds is unknown.

Sequencing used immunoSEQ multiplex PCR; TCRdb keeps in-frame clones, though not all of them. The repertoire holds 40,000 to 45,000 clones, about 88% seen once, with about 13% in the top ten. General study points: Partial responders treated at 0.1-3.0 mg/kg exhibited clonal expansion among the lowest measured. On average, CD8+ T cells had more expanded clones than CD4+.

Here the sequenced sample was CD4+ or CD8+ T cells sorted from blood, taken in a trial of the OX40 agonist ivuxolimab. V gene TRBV5-4 combines with J gene TRBJ1-2, with 8 bases that match TRBD1. This TCR derives from an adult with an advanced solid tumor such as melanoma, head and neck, liver or kidney cancer. The CDR3 here is CASSTSGTGYGYTF. The CDR3 coding sequence is TGTGCCAGCAGCACCTCAGGGACAGGTTATGGCTACACCTTC.